One sample yielded the 11 T cell receptor beta chains listed below, sequenced in a study of Ad26.COV2.S vaccination and SARS-CoV-2 variants. Sequenced by immunoSEQ multiplex PCR; TCRdb stores in-frame clones only, minus some. The profile covers around 350,000 clones, with about 91% appearing a single time and about 3.9% taken by the ten largest. The specimen comprised peripheral blood, sampled after recovery from COVID-19. These TCRs come from a human donor who had recovered from COVID-19.

The chain uses TRBV21-1 and TRBJ1-1. TRBV21-1 is a pseudogene segment. The CDR3 consists of 14 residues. CDR3 nucleotide sequence: TGTGCCAGCAGCAAAGTTCGGGGGAACACTGAAGCTTTCTTT. Its translation: CASSKVRGNTEAFF.

The chain has TRBV6-5 and TRBJ2-1, with 13 nucleotides matching TRBD2. The CDR3 runs 14 residues. Germline CDR1 is MNHEY and CDR2 is SVGAGI. The V and J ends lost 7 bases and 6 bases, in that order; junction bases with no gene match: 3. The CDR3 loop reads CASKTSGGLNEQFF. The CDR3 DNA reads TGTGCCAGCAAGACTAGCGGGGGGCTCAATGAGCAGTTCTTC.

The DNA for the CDR3 is TGTGCCAGCAGTTTATCATGGGTGGGGGGCTACACCTTC. Amino acids: CASSLSWVGGYTF. The chain employs TRBV27 and TRBJ1-2; no reliable D call. Germline V gene lookup returns CDR1 MNHEY and CDR2 SMNVEV (reference sequence). Trimming shortened V by 0 bases and J by 8 bases, and 10 bases separated the two germline ends. The length of the CDR3 is 13 residues.

The V gene is TRBV11-2, the J gene TRBJ1-3; possibly TRBD1 for D (5 bases). Germline values: CDR1 SGHAT, CDR2 FQNNGV. The V and J ends lost 2 bases and 2 bases respectively, with 13 bases between them. The length of the CDR3 is 16 residues. Here the CDR3 reads CASSLYQGLTGNTIYF. The CDR3 DNA reads TGTGCCAGCAGCTTATATCAGGGCCTGACTGGAAACACCATATATTTT. The whole variable domain, remainder taken from reference TRBV11-2 and TRBJ1-3, is EAGVAQSPRYKIIEKRQSVAFWCNPISGHATLYWYQQILGQGPKLLIQFQNNGVVDDSQLPKDRFSAERLKGVDSTLKIQPAKLEDSAVYLCASSLYQGLTGNTIYFGEGSWLTVV.

V is TRBV11-2 and J is TRBJ1-1, with a weak D call TRBD1 (5 bases). There are 15 residues in the CDR3. Germline assignment: CDR1 SGHAT and CDR2 FQNNGV. Trimming took 1 base from V and 1 from J, leaving 10 bases between them. For the CDR3, the DNA is TGTGCCAGCAGCTTAGTCGGGGGGGGGAACACTGAAGCTTTCTTT. Its translation: CASSLVGGGNTEAFF. Combining the CDR3 with reference TRBV11-2 and TRBJ1-1 gives the whole variable domain EAGVAQSPRYKIIEKRQSVAFWCNPISGHATLYWYQQILGQGPKLLIQFQNNGVVDDSQLPKDRFSAERLKGVDSTLKIQPAKLEDSAVYLCASSLVGGGNTEAFFGQGTRLTVV.

J is TRBJ2-5 and V is TRBV19, with unresolved D. CDR1 is LNHDA, CDR2 SQIVND, per germline (reference sequence). Trimming pared 2 bases from V and 3 bases from J, leaving 10 bases between. The CDR3 contains 14 residues. The DNA of the CDR3 is TGTGCCAGTAGTATAAGTGATACGGAAGAGACCCAGTACTTC. Protein product: CASSISDTEETQYF.

The count of this clone is one. In DNA, the CDR3 is TGTGCCACGGCGGGGGGGAACTACGAGCAGTACTTC. Translating it yields CATAGGNYEQYF. The V gene is TRBV12-3 or TRBV12-4, the J gene TRBJ2-7; TRBD2 matches 9 bases. V shed 10 bases and J 3 bases; nucleotides not matched to a gene: 4. This CDR3 region has 12 residues.

The rearrangement uses TRBV20-1 and TRBJ2-7; D possibly corresponds to TRBD2 (5 bases). Between the trimmed V and J ends, which lost 3 bases and 6 bases, there was a span of 15 bases. Germline V gene sequence: CDR1 DFQATT, CDR2 SNEGSKA (reference sequence). The CDR3 loop spans 13 amino acids. CDR3 protein: CSASGRATREQYF. The CDR3 DNA follows: TGCAGTGCTAGTGGGCGGGCGACTCGCGAGCAGTACTTC.

The chain employs TRBV3-1 (or the pseudogene TRBV3-2) and TRBJ2-5; D unresolved. Per the germline V gene, CDR1 is LGHDT and CDR2 is YNNKEL (reference sequence). The CDR3 covers 13 residues. V dropped 0 bases and J dropped 7 bases, with 9 bases sitting between them. This chain's CDR3 is CASSQDLVSTQYF. CDR3 nucleotide sequence: TGTGCCAGCAGCCAAGATCTAGTTTCGACCCAGTACTTC.

This clone was counted once. The rearrangement links TRBV11-2 to TRBJ1-4; no firm D call. Trimming pared 5 bases from V and 8 bases from J, leaving 15 bases between. Germline CDR1 reads SGHAT; CDR2 reads FQNNGV. This CDR3 has 14 residues. Here the CDR3 reads CASSSRSSEEKLFF. CDR3 nucleotides: TGTGCCAGCAGCAGTAGGAGTTCTGAAGAAAAACTGTTTTTT.

This rearrangement joins TRBV5-4 to TRBJ2-7; no firm D call. V lost 3 bases to trimming and J lost 4 bases, with 5 bases between them. The germline V gene encodes CDR1 SGHNT and CDR2 YYREEE (reference sequence). The CDR3 is made up of 11 amino acids. The CDR3 region is CASSSQYEQYF. The CDR3 nucleotides are TGTGCCAGCAGCTCGCAGTACGAGCAGTACTTC. Filled out from reference TRBV5-4 and TRBJ2-7, the complete variable domain reads ETGVTQSPTHLIKTRGQQVTLRCSSQSGHNTVSWYQQALGQGPQFIFQYYREEENGRGNFPPRFSGLQFPNYSSELNVNALELDDSALYLCASSSQYEQYFGPGTRLTVT.